This T cell receptor beta chain was retrieved from a study of cytomegalovirus exposure and HLA in healthy donors. Study findings and constraints: A few chains linked to CMV were shown in vitro to be specific for CMV antigens.

This clone was counted a single time. Antigen: not known. Primers included in the PCR were 60 Vbeta and 13 Jbeta primers. The data were produced by immunoSEQ multiplex PCR, yet TCRdb's version contains in-frame clones alone and is incomplete. The sample yields more than 130,000 clones, about 70% seen once. The CDR3 spans 14 residues. The ends were cut back, 8 bases at V and 2 bases at J, with 15 bases in the middle. Germline CDR1 is MNHEY and CDR2 is SVGAGI. The J gene is TRBJ2-5, the V gene TRBV6-5; D might be TRBD2 (6 bases). Material for sequencing was PBMCs. The origin of this receptor is a man between 18 and 35 years old in good health and CMV-seronegative. CDR3 sequence: CASGPWGEQETQYF. In DNA, the CDR3 is TGTGCCAGCGGCCCTTGGGGGGAGCAAGAGACCCAGTACTTC.